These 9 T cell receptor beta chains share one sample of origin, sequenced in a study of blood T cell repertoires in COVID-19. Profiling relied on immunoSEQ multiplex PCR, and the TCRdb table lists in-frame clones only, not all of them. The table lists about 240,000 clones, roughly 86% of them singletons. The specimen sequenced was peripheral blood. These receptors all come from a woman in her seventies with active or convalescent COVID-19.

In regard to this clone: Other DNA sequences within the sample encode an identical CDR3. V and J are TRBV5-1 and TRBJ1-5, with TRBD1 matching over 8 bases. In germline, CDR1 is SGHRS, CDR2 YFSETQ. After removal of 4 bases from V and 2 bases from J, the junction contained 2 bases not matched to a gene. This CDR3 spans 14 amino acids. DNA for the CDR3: TGCGCCAGCAGCCCGGACAGGGGCAATCAGCCCCAGCATTTT. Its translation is CASSPDRGNQPQHF.

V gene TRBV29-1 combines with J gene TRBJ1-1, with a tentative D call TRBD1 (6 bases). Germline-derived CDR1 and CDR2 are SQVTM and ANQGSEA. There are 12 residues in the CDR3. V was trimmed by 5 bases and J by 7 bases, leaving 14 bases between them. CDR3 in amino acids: CSVIQGLREAFF. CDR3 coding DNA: TGCAGCGTTATACAGGGCTTACGTGAAGCTTTCTTT.

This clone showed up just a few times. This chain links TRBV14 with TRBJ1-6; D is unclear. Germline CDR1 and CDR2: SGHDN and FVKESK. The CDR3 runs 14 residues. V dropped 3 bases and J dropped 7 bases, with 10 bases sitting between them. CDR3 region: CASSHRVENSPLHF. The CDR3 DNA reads TGTGCCAGCAGCCATCGGGTAGAGAATTCACCCCTCCACTTT.

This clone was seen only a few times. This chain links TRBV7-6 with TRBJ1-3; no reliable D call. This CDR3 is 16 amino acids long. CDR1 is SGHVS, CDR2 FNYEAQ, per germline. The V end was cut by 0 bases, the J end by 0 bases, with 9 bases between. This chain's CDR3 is CASSLAVASSGNTIYF. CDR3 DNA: TGTGCCAGCAGCTTAGCGGTCGCCAGCTCTGGAAACACCATATATTTT.

The CDR3 nucleotides are TGTGCCAGCAGCAAGGACAGAATGTTTGACGTGACCCAGTACTTC. This gives the protein CASSKDRMFDVTQYF. V is TRBV21-1 and J is TRBJ2-5; the table's D call, TRBD1, was not checked against the DNA. TRBV21-1 is reported as a pseudogene. The CDR3 is 15 amino acids.

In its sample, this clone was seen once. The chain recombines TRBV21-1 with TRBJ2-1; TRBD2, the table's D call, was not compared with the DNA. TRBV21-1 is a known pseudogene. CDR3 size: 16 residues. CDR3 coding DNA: TGTGCCAACGAGGTAGCGGGGGGGTTTAATTACAATGAGCAGTTCTTC. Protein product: CANEVAGGFNYNEQFF.

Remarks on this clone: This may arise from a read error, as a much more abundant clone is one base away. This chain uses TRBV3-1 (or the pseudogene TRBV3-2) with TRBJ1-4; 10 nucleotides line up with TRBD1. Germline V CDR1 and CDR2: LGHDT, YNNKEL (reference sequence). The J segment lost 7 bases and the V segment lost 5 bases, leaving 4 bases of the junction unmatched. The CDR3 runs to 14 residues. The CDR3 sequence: CASSTGTGVEKLFF. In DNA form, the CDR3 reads TGTGCCAGCAGCACCGGGACAGGGGTTGAAAAACTGTTTTTT.

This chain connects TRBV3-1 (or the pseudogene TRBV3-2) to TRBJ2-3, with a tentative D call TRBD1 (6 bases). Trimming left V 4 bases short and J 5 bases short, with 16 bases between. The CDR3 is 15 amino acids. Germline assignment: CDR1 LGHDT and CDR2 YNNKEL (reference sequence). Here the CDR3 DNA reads TGTGCCAGCAGCCCCCAGACAGGATCGAAAGATACGCAGTATTTT. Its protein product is CASSPQTGSKDTQYF.

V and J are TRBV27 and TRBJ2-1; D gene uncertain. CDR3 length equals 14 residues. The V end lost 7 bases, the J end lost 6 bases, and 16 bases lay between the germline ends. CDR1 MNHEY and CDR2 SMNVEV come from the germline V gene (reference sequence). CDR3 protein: CASTPGSLGNEQFF. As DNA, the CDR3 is TGTGCCAGCACCCCAGGCTCCCTCGGCAATGAGCAGTTCTTC.